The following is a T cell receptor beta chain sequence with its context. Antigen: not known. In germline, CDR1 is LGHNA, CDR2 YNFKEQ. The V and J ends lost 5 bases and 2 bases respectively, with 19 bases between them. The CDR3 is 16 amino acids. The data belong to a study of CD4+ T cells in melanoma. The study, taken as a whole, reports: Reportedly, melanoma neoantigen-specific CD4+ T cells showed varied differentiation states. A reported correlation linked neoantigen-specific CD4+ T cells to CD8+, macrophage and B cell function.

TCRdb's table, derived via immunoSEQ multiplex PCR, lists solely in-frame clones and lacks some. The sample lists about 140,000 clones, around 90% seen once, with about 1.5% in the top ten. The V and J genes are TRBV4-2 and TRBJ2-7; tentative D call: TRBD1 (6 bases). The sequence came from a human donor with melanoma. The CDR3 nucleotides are TGTGCCAGCAGCGGGAAGTCAGGGGCGCTGACCTACGAGCAGTACTTC. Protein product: CASSGKSGALTYEQYF.